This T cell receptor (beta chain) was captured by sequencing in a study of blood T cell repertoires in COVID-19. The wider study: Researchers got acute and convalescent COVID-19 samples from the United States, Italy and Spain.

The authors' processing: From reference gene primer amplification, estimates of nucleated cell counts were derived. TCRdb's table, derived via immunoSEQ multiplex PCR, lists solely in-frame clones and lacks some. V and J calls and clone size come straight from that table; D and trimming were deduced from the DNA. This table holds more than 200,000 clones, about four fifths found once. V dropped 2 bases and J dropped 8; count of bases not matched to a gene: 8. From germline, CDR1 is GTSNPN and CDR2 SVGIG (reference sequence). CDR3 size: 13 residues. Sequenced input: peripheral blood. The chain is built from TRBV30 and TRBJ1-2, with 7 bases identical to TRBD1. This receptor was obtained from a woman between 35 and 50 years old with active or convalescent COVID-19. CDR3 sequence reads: CAWSPETGSGYTF. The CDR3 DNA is TGTGCCTGGAGTCCGGAGACAGGGTCCGGCTACACCTTC. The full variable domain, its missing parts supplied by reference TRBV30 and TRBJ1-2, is SQTIHQWPATLVQPVGSPLSLECTVEGTSNPNLYWYRQAAGRGLQLLFYSVGIGQISSEVPQNLSASRPQDRQFILSSKKLLLSDSGFYLCAWSPETGSGYTFGSGTRLTVV.